This T cell receptor beta chain was identified during a study of shared clonotypes between healthy human individuals. Overall study context: Donors were a couple of women and three men aged 18 to 49. Each donor had three CD4 naive, three CD4 memory, two CD8 naive and one CD8 memory plate.

In germline, CDR1 is SEHNR, CDR2 FQNEAQ (reference sequence). The CDR3 loop spans 14 amino acids. V lost 0 bases and J 3 bases, leaving 8 bases between the germline ends. In the original workflow: Owing to the provision of junction-only sequences devoid of quality scores by immunoSEQ, filtering differed. TCRdb keeps only in-frame clones here, not all; method: immunoSEQ multiplex PCR. V and J calls plus clone size are reproduced from that table; the DNA served to infer D and trimming. The table records about 2.1 million clones, around 95% of them present only once. Selected positively for CCR7 and CD45RO-negative, naive CD8 cells excluded terminally differentiated effector memory CD45RA+ cells. Within Nashville, Tennessee resided all donors, each a Caucasian adult.

Material: naive CD8+ T cells from PBMCs. This chain joins TRBV7-9 and TRBJ1-1; a possible D gene is TRBD1 (5 bases). The source of this sequence is a man between 18 and 35 years old in good health. Some clones in this sample may be carry-over from other donors' samples. This CDR3 is CASSLARDHTEAFF. CDR3 sequence (DNA): TGTGCCAGCAGCTTAGCCAGGGATCACACTGAAGCTTTCTTT.